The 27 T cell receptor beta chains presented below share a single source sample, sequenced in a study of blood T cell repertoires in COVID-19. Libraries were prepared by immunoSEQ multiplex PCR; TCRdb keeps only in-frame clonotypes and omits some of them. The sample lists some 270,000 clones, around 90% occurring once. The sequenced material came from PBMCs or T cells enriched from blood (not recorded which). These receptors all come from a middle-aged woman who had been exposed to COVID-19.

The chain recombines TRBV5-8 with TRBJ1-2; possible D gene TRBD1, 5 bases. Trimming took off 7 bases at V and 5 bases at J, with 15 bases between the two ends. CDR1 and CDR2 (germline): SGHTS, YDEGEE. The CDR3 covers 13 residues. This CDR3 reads CASRPGGLYGYTF. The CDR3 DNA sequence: TGTGCCAGCCGTCCGGGGGGACTATATGGCTACACCTTC.

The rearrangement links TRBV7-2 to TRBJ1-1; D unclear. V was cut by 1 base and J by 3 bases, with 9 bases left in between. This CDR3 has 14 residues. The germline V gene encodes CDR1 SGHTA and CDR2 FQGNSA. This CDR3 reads CASSLDVEYTEAFF. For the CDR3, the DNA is TGTGCCAGCAGCTTAGATGTTGAGTACACTGAAGCTTTCTTT. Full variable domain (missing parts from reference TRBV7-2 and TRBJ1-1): GAGVSQSPSNKVTEKGKDVELRCDPISGHTALYWYRQSLGQGLEFLIYFQGNSAPDKSGLPSDRFSAERTGGSVSTLTIQRTQQEDSAVYLCASSLDVEYTEAFFGQGTRLTVV.

The CDR3 sequence: CASSTGGPYNEQFF. The CDR3 DNA reads as TGTGCCAGCAGCACGGGGGGGCCTTACAATGAGCAGTTCTTC. The chain uses TRBV21-1 and TRBJ2-1; the tabulated D call, TRBD2, remains unverified against the DNA. TRBV21-1 is a listed pseudogene. This CDR3 has 14 amino acids.

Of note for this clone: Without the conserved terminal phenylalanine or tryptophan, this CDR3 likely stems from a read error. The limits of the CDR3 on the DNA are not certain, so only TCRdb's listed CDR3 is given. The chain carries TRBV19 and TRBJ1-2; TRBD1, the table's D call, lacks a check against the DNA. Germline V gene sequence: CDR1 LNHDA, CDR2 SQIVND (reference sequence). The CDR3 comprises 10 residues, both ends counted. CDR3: CASSIVQKPL.

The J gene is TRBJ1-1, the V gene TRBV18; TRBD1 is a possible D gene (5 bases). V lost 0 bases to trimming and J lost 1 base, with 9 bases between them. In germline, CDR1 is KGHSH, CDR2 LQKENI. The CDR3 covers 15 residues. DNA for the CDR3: TGTGCCAGCTCACCACCAAACAGGAGGAACACTGAAGCTTTCTTT. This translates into CASSPPNRRNTEAFF.

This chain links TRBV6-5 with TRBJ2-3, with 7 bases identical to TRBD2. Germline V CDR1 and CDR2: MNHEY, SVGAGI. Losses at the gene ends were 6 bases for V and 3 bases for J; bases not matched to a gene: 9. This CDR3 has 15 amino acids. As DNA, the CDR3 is TGTGCCAGCAGATCGACTAGCTTAAGGACAGATACGCAGTATTTT. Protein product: CASRSTSLRTDTQYF.

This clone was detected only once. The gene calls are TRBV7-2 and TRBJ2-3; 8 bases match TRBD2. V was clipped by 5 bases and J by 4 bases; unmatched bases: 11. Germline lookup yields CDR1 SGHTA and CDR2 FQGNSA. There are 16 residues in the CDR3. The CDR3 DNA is TGTGCCAGCAGCCTAGGGGGACTAGGGGGGTCAGATACGCAGTATTTT. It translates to CASSLGGLGGSDTQYF.

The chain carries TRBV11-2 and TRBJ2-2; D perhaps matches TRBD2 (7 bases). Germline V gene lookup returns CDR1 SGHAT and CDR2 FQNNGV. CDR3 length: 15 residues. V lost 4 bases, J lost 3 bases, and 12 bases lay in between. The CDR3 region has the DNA TGTGCCAGCAGCTGGGGGGGCATGGACACCGGGGAGCTGTTTTTT. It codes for CASSWGGMDTGELFF.

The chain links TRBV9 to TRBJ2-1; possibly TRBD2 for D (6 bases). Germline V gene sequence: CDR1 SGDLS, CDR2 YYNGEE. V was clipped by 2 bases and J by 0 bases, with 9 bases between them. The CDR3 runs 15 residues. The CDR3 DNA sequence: TGTGCCAGCAGCGTCCGGGGGAACTCCTACAATGAGCAGTTCTTC. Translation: CASSVRGNSYNEQFF.

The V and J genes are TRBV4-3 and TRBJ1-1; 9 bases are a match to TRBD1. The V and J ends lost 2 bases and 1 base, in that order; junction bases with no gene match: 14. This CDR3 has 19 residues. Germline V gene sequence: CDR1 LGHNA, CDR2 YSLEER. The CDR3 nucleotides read TGCGCCAGCAGCCAACAGCTAGGACAGGGGATTTTTTGGAACACTGAAGCTTTCTTT. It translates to CASSQQLGQGIFWNTEAFF.

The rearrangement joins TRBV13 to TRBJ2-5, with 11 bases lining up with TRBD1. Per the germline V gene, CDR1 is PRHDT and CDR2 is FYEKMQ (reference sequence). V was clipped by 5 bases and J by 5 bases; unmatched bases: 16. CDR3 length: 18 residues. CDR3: CASSVYSGQGGSRETQYF. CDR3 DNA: TGTGCCAGCAGCGTGTACTCGGGACAGGGGGGCTCCCGGGAGACCCAGTACTTC.

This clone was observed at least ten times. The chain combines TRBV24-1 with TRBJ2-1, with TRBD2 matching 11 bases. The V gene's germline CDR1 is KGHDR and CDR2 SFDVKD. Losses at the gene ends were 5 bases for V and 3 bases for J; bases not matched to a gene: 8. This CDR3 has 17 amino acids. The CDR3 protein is CATSATSGDWGYNEQFF. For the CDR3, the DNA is TGTGCCACCAGTGCGACTAGCGGGGATTGGGGCTACAATGAGCAGTTCTTC.

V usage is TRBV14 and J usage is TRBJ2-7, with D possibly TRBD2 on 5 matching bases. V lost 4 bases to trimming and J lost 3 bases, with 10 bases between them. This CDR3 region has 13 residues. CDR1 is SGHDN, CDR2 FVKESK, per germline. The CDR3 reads CASSPGLNYEQYV. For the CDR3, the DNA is TGTGCCAGCAGCCCAGGACTGAACTACGAGCAGTACGTC.

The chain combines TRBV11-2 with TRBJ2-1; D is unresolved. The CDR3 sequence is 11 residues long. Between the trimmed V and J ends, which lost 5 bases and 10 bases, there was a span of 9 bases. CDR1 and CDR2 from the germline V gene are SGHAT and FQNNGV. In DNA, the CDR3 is TGTGCCAGCAGCCCGGGTAGGGAGCAGTTCTTC. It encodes CASSPGREQFF.

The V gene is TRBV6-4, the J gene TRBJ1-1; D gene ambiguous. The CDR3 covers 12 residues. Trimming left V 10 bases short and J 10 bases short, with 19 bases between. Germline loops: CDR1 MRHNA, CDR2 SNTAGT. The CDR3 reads CAIRGVKRGAFF. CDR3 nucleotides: TGTGCCATTCGGGGAGTCAAGCGGGGAGCTTTCTTT.

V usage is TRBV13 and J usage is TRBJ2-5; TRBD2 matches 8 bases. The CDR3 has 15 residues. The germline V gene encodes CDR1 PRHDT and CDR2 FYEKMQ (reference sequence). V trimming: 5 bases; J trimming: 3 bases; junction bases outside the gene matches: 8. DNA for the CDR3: TGTGCCAGCAGCGAAACGGGACTAGTTGAAGAGACCCAGTACTTC. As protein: CASSETGLVEETQYF.

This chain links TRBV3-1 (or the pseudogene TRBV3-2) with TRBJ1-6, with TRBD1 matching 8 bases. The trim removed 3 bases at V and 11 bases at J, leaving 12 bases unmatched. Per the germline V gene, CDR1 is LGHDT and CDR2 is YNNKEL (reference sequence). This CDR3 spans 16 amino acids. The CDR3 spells CASSQRQGRRGTPLHF. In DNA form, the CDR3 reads TGTGCCAGCAGCCAGCGACAGGGGAGAAGGGGCACACCCCTCCACTTT.

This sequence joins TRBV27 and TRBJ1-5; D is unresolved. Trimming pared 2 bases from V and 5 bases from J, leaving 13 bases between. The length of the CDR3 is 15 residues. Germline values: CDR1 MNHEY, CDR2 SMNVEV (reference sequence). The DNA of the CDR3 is TGTGCCAGCAGTTTAGGTGGCAGGCCTGATCAGCCCCAGCATTTT. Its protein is CASSLGGRPDQPQHF.

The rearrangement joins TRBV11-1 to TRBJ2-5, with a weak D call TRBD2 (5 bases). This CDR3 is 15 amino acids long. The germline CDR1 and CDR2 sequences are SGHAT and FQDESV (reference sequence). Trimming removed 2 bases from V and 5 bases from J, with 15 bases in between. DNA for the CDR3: TGTGCCAGCAGCTTATCCGCCCGGGGATGGGAGACCCAGTACTTC. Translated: CASSLSARGWETQYF.

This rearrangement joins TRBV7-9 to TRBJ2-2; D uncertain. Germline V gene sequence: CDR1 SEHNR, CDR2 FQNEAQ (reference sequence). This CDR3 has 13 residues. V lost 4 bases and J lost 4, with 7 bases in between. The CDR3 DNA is TGTGCCAGCAGCTGGTTTAGCACCGGGGAGCTGTTTTTT. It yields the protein CASSWFSTGELFF.

The CDR3 reads CSVGRDRGGQETQYF. CDR3 nucleotides: TGCAGCGTTGGTAGGGACAGGGGTGGGCAAGAGACCCAGTACTTC. The chain uses TRBV29-1 and TRBJ2-5; the match to TRBD1 covers 10 bases. Per the germline V gene, CDR1 is SQVTM and CDR2 is ANQGSEA. CDR3 length: 15 amino acids. Trimming removed 4 bases from V and 2 bases from J; junction bases left unmatched: 7.

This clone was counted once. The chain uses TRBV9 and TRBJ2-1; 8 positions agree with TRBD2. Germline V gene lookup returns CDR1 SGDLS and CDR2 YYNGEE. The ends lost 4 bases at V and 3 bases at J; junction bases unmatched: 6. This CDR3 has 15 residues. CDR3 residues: CASSQTSEGYNEQFF. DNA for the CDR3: TGTGCCAGCAGCCAGACTAGCGAAGGCTACAATGAGCAGTTCTTC.

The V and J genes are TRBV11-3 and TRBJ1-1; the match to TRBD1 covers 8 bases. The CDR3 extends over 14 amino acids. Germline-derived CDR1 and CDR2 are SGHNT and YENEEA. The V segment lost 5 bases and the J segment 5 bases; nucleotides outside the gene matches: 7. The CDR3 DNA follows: TGTGCCAGCAGCCCAAGGACAGGGCGGACTGAAGCTTTCTTT. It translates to CASSPRTGRTEAFF.

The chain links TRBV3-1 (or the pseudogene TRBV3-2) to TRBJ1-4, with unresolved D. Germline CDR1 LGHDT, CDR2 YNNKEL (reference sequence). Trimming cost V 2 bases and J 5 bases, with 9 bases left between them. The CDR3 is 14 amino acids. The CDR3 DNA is TGTGCCAGCAGCCAATTTGAGTCCAATGAAAAACTGTTTTTT. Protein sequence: CASSQFESNEKLFF.

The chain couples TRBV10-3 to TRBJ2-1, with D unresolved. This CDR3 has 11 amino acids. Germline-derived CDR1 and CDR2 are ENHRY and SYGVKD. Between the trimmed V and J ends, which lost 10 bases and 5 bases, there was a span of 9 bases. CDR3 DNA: TGTGCCACCGACGAGGACAATGAGCAGTTCTTC. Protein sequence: CATDEDNEQFF.

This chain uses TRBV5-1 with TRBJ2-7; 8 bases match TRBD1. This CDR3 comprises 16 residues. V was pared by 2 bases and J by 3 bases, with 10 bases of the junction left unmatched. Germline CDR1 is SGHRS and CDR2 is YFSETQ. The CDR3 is CASSFLPDRAVYEQYF. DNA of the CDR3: TGCGCCAGCAGCTTTTTACCGGACAGGGCAGTCTACGAGCAGTACTTC.

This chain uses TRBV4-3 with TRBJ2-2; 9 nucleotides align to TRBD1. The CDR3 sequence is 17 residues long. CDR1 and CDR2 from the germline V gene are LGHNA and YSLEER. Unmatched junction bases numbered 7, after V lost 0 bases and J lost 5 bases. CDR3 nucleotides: TGCGCCAGCAGCCAAGAGTTGACAGGGGGGAGGACCGGGGAGCTGTTTTTT. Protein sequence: CASSQELTGGRTGELFF.